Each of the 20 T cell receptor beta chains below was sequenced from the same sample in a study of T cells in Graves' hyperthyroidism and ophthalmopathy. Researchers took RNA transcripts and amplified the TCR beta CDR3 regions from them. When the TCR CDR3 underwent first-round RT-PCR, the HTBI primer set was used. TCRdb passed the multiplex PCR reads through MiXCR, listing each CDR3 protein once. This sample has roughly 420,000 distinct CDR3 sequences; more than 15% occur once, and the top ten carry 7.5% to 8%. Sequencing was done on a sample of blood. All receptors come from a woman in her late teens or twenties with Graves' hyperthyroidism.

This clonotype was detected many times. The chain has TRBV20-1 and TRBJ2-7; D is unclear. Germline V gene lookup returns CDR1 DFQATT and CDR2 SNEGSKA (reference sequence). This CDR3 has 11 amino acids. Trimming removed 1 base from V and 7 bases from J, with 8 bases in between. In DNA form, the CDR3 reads TGCAGTGCTAGAGGGCAACTGGAGCAGTACTTC. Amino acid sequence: CSARGQLEQYF.

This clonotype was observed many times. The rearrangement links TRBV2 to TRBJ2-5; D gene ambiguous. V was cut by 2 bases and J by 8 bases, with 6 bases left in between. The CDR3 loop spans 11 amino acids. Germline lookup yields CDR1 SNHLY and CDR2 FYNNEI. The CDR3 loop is CASSELGTQYF. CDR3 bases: TGTGCCAGCAGTGAATTGGGAACCCAGTACTTC.

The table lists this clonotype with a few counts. As DNA, the CDR3 is TGTGCCACCATGGACTTGGATACGCAGTATTTT. Encoded protein: CATMDLDTQYF. The chain combines TRBV24-1 with TRBJ2-3; possible D gene TRBD2, 5 bases. Germline V CDR1 and CDR2: KGHDR, SFDVKD. The CDR3 totals 11 residues. V lost 8 bases and J lost 6, with 8 bases in between.

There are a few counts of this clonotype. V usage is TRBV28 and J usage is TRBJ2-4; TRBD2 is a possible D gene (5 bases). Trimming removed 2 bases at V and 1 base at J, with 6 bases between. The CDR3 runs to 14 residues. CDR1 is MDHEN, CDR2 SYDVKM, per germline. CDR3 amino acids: CASSLLAAKNIQYF. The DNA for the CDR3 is TGTGCCAGCAGTTTACTAGCTGCCAAAAACATTCAGTACTTC.

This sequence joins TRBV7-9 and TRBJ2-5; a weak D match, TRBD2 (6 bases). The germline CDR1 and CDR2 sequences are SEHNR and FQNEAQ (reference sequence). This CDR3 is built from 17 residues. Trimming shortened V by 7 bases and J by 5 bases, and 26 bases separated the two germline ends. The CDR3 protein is CASTYRLPGLGGETQYF. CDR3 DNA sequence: TGTGCCAGCACTTATCGTCTACCGGGACTCGGAGGGGAGACCCAGTACTTC. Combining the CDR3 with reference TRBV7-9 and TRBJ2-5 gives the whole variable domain DTGVSQNPRHKITKRGQNVTFRCDPISEHNRLYWYRQTLGQGPEFLTYFQNEAQLEKSRLLSDRFSAERPKGSFSTLEIQRTEQGDSAMYLCASTYRLPGLGGETQYFGPGTRLLVL.

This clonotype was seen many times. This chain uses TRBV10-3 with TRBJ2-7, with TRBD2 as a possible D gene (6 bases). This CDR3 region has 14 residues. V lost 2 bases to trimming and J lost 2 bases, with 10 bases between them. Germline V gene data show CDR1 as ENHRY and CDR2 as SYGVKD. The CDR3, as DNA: TGTGCCATCAGTGAGCGGGACTCCACCTACGAGCAGTACTTC. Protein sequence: CAISERDSTYEQYF.

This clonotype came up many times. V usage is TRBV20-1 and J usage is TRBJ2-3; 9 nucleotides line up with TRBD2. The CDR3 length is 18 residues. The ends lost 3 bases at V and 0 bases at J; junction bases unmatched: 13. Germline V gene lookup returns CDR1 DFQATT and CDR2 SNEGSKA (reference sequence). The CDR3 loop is CSAREMGASGTSTDTQYF. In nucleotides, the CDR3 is TGCAGTGCTAGGGAGATGGGTGCTAGCGGGACTAGCACAGATACGCAGTATTTT.

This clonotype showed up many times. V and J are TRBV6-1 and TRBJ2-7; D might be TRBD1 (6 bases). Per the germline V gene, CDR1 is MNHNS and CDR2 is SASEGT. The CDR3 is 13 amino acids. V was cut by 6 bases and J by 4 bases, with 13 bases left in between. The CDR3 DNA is TGTGCCAGCAGGAACAGGGTGCGGTACGAGCAGTACTTC. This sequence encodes CASRNRVRYEQYF.

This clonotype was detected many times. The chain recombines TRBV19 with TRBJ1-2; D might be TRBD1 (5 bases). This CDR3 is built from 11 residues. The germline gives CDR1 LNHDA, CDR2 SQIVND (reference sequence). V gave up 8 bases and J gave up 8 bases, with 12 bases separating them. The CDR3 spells CASEAGLGYTF. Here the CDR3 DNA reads TGTGCCAGTGAGGCAGGGCTCGGCTACACCTTC.

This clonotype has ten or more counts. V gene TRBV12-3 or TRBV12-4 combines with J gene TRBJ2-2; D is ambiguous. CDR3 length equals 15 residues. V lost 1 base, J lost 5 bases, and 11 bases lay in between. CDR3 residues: CASSLDGASTGELFF. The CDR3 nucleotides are TGTGCCAGCAGTTTAGACGGAGCGTCGACCGGGGAGCTGTTTTTT.

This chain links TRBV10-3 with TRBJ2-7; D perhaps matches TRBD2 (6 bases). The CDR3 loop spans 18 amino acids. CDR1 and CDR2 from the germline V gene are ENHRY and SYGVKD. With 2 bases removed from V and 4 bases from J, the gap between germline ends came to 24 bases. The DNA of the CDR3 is TGTGCCATCAGTGAGCCTCCACCTTCGGGGACTCGACCGTACGAGCAGTACTTC. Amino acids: CAISEPPPSGTRPYEQYF.

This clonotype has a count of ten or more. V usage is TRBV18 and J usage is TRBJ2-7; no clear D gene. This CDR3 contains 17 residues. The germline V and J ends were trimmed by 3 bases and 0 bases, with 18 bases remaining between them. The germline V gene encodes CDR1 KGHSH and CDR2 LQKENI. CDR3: CASSPTPRRRSSYEQYF. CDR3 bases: TGTGCCAGCTCACCTACGCCCCGCAGGCGGAGCTCCTACGAGCAGTACTTC.

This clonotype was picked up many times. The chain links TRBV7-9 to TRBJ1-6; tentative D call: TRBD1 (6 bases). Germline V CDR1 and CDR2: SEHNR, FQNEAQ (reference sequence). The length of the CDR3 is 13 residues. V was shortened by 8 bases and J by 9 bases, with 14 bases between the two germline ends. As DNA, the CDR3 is TGTGCCAGCGCCCCACAGGGAACTTCACCCCTCCACTTT. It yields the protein CASAPQGTSPLHF.

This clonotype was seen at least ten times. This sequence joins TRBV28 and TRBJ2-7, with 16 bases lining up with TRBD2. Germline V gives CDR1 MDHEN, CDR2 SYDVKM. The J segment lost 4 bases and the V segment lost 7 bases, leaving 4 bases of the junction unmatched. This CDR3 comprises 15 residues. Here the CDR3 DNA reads TGTGCCAGCACCCTGGGACTAGCGGGAGGGTACGAGCAGTACTTC. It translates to CASTLGLAGGYEQYF. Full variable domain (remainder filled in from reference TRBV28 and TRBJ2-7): DVKVTQSSRYLVKRTGEKVFLECVQDMDHENMFWYRQDPGLGLRLIYFSYDVKMKEKGDIPEGYSVSREKKERFSLILESASTNQTSMYLCASTLGLAGGYEQYFGPGTRLTVT.

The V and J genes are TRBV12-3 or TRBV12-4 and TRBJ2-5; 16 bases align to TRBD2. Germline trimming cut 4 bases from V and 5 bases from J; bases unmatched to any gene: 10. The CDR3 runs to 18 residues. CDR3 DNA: TGTGCCAGCAGTTCGGGACTAGCGGGGGGGCCGAGTTCGGAGACCCAGTACTTC. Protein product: CASSSGLAGGPSSETQYF.

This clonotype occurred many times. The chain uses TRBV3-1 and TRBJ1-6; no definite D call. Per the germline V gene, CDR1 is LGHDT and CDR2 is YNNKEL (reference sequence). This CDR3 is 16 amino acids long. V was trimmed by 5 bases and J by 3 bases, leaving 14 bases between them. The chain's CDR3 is CASSSGEAGYNSPLHF. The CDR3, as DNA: TGTGCCAGCAGCTCCGGCGAGGCGGGCTATAATTCACCCCTCCACTTT.

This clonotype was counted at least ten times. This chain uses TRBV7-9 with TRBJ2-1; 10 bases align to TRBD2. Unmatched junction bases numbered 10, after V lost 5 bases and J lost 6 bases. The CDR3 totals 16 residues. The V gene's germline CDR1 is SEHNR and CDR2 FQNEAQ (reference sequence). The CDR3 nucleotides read TGTGCCAGCAGCCCCGGGGGTAGCGGGAGGCCCAATGAGCAGTTCTTC. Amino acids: CASSPGGSGRPNEQFF.

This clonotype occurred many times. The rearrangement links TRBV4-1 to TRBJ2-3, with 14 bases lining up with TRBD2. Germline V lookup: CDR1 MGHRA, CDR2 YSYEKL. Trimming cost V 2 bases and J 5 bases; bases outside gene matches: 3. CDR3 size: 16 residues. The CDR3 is CASSQLTSGREDTQYF. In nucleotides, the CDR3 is TGCGCCAGCAGCCAACTGACTAGCGGGAGGGAAGATACGCAGTATTTT.

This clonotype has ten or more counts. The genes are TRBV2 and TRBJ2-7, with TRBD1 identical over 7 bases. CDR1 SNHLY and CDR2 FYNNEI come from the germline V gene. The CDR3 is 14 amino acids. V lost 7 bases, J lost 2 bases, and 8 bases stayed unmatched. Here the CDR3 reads CASNPRDRPYEQYF. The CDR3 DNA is TGTGCCAGCAACCCAAGGGACAGACCCTACGAGCAGTACTTC.

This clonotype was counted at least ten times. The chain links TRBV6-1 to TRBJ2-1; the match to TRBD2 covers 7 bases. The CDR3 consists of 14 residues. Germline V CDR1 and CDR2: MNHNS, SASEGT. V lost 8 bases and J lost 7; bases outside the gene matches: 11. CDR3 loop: CASGELAAGNEQFF. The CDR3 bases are TGTGCCAGCGGGGAGCTAGCGGCTGGGAATGAGCAGTTCTTC.